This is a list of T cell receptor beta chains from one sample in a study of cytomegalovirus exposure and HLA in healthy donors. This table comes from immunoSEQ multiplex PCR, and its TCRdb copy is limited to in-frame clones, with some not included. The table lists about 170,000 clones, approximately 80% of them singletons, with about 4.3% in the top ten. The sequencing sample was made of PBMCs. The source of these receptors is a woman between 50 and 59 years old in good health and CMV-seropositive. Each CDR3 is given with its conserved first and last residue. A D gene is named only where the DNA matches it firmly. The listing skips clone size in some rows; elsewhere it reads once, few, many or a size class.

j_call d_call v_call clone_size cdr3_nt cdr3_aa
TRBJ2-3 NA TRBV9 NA TGTGCCAGCAGCGTAGGAGGAAGTCTGGGAGCGCAGTATTTT CASSVGGSLGAQYF
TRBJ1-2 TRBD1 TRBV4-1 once TGCGCCAGCAGCCAAGATTCCAAGGACAGGGGGCGATTAACGTCTAACTATGGCTACACCTTC CASSQDSKDRGRLTSNYGYTF
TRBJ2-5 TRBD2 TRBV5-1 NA TGCGCCAGCAGCTTGGGATCTAGCGGGAGGAGGGAGACCCAGTACTTC CASSLGSSGRRETQYF
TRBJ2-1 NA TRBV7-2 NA TGTGCCAGCAGCTCGCTCGGGACTGGGAATGAGCAGTTCTTC CASSSLGTGNEQFF
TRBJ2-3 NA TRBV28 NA TGTGCCAGCAGTCCCGCCCCGGGGGGCAGGGCCGGAGATACGCAGTATTTT CASSPAPGGRAGDTQYF
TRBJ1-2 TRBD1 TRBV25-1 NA TGTGCCAGCAGGAGGACAGGGGGCTGGTATGGCTACACCTTC CASRRTGGWYGYTF
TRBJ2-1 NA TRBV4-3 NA TGCGCCAGCAGCCAAGAAGTGAGCACAGGCAATGAGCAGTTCTTC CASSQEVSTGNEQFF
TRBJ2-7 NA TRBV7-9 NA TGTGCCAGCAGCCGGGGGTTATTCTACGAGCAGTACTTT CASSRGLFYEQYF
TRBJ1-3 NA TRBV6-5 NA TGTGCCAGCAGTCGTACAGGGCTCTCTGGAAACACCATATATTTT CASSRTGLSGNTIYF
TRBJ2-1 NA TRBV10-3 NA TGTGCCATCAAAGAAGCGGTTTTGTGGGATGAGCAGTTCTTC CAIKEAVLWDEQFF
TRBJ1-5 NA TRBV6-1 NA TGTGCCAGCAGTGAACAGGGAAGCAATCAGCCCCAGCATTTT CASSEQGSNQPQHF
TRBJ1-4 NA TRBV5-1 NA TGCGCCAGCAGCCTGGAAGGAGGGCGGGAAAAACTGTTTTTT CASSLEGGREKLFF
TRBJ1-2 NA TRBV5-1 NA TGCGCCAGCAGCTTGGGTATCCAGGATGGCTACACCTTC CASSLGIQDGYTF
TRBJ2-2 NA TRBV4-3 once TGCGCCAGCAGCCCTCAGCACGGGGTTGGGGAGCTGTTTTTT CASSPQHGVGELFF
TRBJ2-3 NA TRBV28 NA TGTGCCACTATGGAGGGGGCTAGCACAGATACGCAGTATTTT CATMEGASTDTQYF
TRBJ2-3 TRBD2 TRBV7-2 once TGTGCCAGCAGCTGGGGACTAGGCACAGATACGCAGTATTTT CASSWGLGTDTQYF
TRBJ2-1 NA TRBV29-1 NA TGCAGCGTTGCGCGACGGGGTGAGCAGTTCTTC CSVARRGEQFF
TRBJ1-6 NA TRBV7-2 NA TGTGCCAGCAGCCAAAATACTCCGAATTCACCCCTCCACTTT CASSQNTPNSPLHF
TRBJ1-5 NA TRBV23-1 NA TGCGCCAGCAGTCAACCGGGACACCCTAGCTATCAGCCCCAGCATTTT CASSQPGHPSYQPQHF
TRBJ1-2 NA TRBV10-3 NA TGTGCCATCAGTGATGTAGCATATGGCTACACCTTC CAISDVAYGYTF
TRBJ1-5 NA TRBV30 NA TGTGCCTGGGAAGTGGCGGCCGGTCAGCCCCAGCATTTT CAWEVAAGQPQHF
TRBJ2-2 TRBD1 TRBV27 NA TGTGCCACCAGATGGACAGGGGCCACCGGGGAGCTGTTTTTT CATRWTGATGELFF
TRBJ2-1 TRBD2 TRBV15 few TGTGCCACCAGCAGAATTAGCGGGGGGGGATACAATGAGCAGTTCTTC CATSRISGGGYNEQFF
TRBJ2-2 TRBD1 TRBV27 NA TGTGCCAGCAGTATCGGGACAGGGGGCTTTGGGACCGGGGAGCTGTTTTTT CASSIGTGGFGTGELFF
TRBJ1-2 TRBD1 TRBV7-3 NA TGTGCCAGCAGCTCGCAGACAGGGGTGGATGGCTACACCTTC CASSSQTGVDGYTF
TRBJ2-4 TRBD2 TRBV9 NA TGTGCCAGCAGCGGGGGGGGAATAGCCAAAAACATTCAGTACTTC CASSGGGIAKNIQYF
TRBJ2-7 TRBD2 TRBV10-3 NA TGTGCCATTGCACTCGGGACTAGCGACTACGAGCAGTACTTC CAIALGTSDYEQYF
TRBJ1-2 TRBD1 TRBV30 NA TGTGCCTGCGGACAGGGGGAAACCTATGGCTACACCTTC CACGQGETYGYTF
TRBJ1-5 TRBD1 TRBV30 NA TGTGCCTGGAGTAGAGGAACAGGGGGCAATCAGCCCCAGCATTTT CAWSRGTGGNQPQHF
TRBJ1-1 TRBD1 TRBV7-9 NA TGTGCCAGCAGCTTACAGGGGGCACGGACAGTCAACACTGAAGCTTTCTTT CASSLQGARTVNTEAFF